The following is a TCR beta chain sequence with its context. The source of the sample is a study of preoperative IRX-2 immunotherapy in early breast cancer. Looked up from germline, CDR1 is MNHEY and CDR2 is SMNVEV (reference sequence). Trimming took off 6 bases at V and 0 bases at J, with 11 bases between the two ends. The CDR3 covers 14 residues. Regarding treatment: preoperative locoregional IRX-2 cytokine immunotherapy. Data came from immunoSEQ multiplex PCR; TCRdb stores just in-frame clones and leaves some out. The profile shows fewer than 3,500 clones, around 77% of them singletons. The sample was tumor tissue, taken after IRX-2 immunotherapy. The TCR comes from a human donor with breast cancer. The chain carries TRBV27 and TRBJ1-1; unclear D gene. CDR3 loop: CASRDWSLNTEAFF. CDR3 bases: TGTGCCAGCAGGGATTGGAGTTTGAACACTGAAGCTTTCTTT.